This T cell receptor beta chain stems from a study of regulatory T cells in long-lasting Graves disease. V dropped 5 bases and J dropped 10; count of bases not matched to a gene: 7. This CDR3 spans 14 amino acids. Germline loops: CDR1 SGHTA, CDR2 FQGTGA. Time point noted: newly diagnosed GD, antithyroid drugs for less than 3 months. Following extraction of RNA from PBMCs, that RNA was used to make the TCR library. Researchers made TCR beta libraries by using iRepertoire HTBI primers and running Arm-PCR on CDR3 regions. TCRdb itself ran the multiplex PCR reads through MiXCR, one entry per CDR3 protein. The table lists about 300,000 distinct CDR3 sequences, roughly 18% of them singletons.

This chain connects TRBV7-3 to TRBJ2-1, with 11 bases that match TRBD2. This clonotype was obtained from a female donor with Graves disease. Sequencing used peripheral blood mononuclear cells (PBMCs), obtained at new diagnosis, from a patient treated with antithyroid drugs. CDR3: CASSNSGRAGEQFF. CDR3 DNA sequence: TGTGCCAGCAGCAATAGCGGGAGGGCCGGCGAGCAGTTCTTC.